This entry lists 8 T cell receptor beta chains sequenced from one sample in a study of T cell changes during pregnancy in multiple sclerosis. Data came from immunoSEQ multiplex PCR; TCRdb stores just in-frame clones and leaves some out. The sample has around 99,000 clones, roughly 92% seen once. Sequenced material: peripheral blood, taken in the third trimester of pregnancy. The origin of the receptors is a female donor in good health, enrolled as a control in a pregnancy study.

V and J are TRBV2 and TRBJ2-5; D ambiguous. In germline, CDR1 is SNHLY, CDR2 FYNNEI. Trimming shortened V by 3 bases and J by 7 bases, and 6 bases separated the two germline ends. The CDR3 runs 11 residues. The CDR3, as DNA: TGTGCCAGCAGTGATCCGGGGACCCAGTACTTC. As protein: CASSDPGTQYF. The whole variable domain, filled in from reference TRBV2 and TRBJ2-5, reads EPEVTQTPSHQVTQMGQEVILRCVPISNHLYFYWYRQILGQKVEFLVSFYNNEISEKSEIFDDQFSVERPDGSNFTLKIRSTKLEDSAMYFCASSDPGTQYFGPGTRLLVL.

V usage is TRBV5-1 and J usage is TRBJ2-5; 9 bases line up with TRBD2. The CDR3 has 15 residues. Germline loops: CDR1 SGHRS, CDR2 YFSETQ. Losses at the gene ends were 1 base for V and 2 bases for J; bases not matched to a gene: 3. The CDR3 nucleotides are TGCGCCAGCAGCTTGTCTACTAGCGGGCAAGAGACCCAGTACTTC. This translates into CASSLSTSGQETQYF.

This clone was observed a single time. This chain joins TRBV7-3 and TRBJ1-4; 9 bases line up with TRBD1. CDR3 length equals 15 residues. The germline CDR1 and CDR2 sequences are SGHTA and FQGTGA. With V trimmed by 5 bases and J by 7 bases, 8 bases remained unmatched. DNA for the CDR3: TGTGCCAGCAGCCCAACAGGGGGCGCAGGTGAAAAACTGTTTTTT. It codes for CASSPTGGAGEKLFF.

The CDR3, as DNA: TGTGCCATCAGTGAGCCAGGGGAGGGCTACACCTTC. Translated: CAISEPGEGYTF. The V and J genes are TRBV10-3 and TRBJ1-2, with D perhaps TRBD1 (6 bases). This CDR3 has 12 amino acids. Between the trimmed V and J ends, which lost 2 bases and 8 bases, there was a span of 9 bases. The V gene's germline CDR1 is ENHRY and CDR2 SYGVKD.

The V gene is TRBV7-3, the J gene TRBJ2-2, with TRBD2 identical over 9 bases. V lost 0 bases, J lost 2 bases, and 4 bases stayed unmatched. The CDR3 has 17 amino acids. Germline CDR1 and CDR2: SGHTA and FQGTGA. CDR3 region: CASSLTPSGANTGELFF. In nucleotides, the CDR3 is TGTGCCAGCAGCTTAACCCCTAGCGGGGCTAACACCGGGGAGCTGTTTTTT.

V usage is TRBV30 and J usage is TRBJ2-7; the D is unclear. Per the germline V gene, CDR1 is GTSNPN and CDR2 is SVGIG (reference sequence). This CDR3 is built from 11 residues. The ends were cut back, 0 bases at V and 4 bases at J, with 4 bases in the middle. The CDR3 here is CAWSVQYEQYF. CDR3 DNA sequence: TGTGCCTGGAGTGTACAATACGAGCAGTACTTC.

The gene calls are TRBV7-2 and TRBJ2-3, with 8 nucleotides matching TRBD2. The CDR3 extends over 17 amino acids. Trimming removed 1 base from V and 3 bases from J; junction bases left unmatched: 9. Germline V lookup: CDR1 SGHTA, CDR2 FQGNSA. CDR3 residues: CASSLGIRGGRTDTQYF. CDR3 coding DNA: TGTGCCAGCAGCTTAGGGATACGGGGGGGCCGTACAGATACGCAGTATTTT. Variable domain in full (rest from reference TRBV7-2 and TRBJ2-3): GAGVSQSPSNKVTEKGKDVELRCDPISGHTALYWYRQSLGQGLEFLIYFQGNSAPDKSGLPSDRFSAERTGGSVSTLTIQRTQQEDSAVYLCASSLGIRGGRTDTQYFGPGTRLTVL.

This chain joins TRBV2 and TRBJ1-1; 7 positions match TRBD1. Germline V gives CDR1 SNHLY, CDR2 FYNNEI. Trimming at V came to 7 bases and at J to 8 bases, leaving 7 bases not matched to a gene. The CDR3 is made up of 12 amino acids. CDR3 sequence (DNA): TGTGCCAGCACCTCAGAGGGGGCGGAAGCTTTCTTT. Its protein is CASTSEGAEAFF.